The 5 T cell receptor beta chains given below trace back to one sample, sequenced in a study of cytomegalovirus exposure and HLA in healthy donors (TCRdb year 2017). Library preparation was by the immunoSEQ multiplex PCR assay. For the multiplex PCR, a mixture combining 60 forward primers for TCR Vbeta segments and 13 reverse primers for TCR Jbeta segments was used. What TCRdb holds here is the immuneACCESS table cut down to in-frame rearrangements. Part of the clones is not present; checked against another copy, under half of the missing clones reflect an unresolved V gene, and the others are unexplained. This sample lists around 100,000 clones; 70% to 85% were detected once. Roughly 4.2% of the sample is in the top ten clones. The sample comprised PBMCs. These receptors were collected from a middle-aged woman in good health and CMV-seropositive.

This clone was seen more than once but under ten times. This CDR3 is CASSLETGVNQPQHF. The CDR3 bases are TGCGCCAGCAGCTTGGAGACAGGGGTCAATCAGCCCCAGCATTTT. This chain links TRBV5-1 with TRBJ1-5; 8 bases are a match to TRBD1. Germline CDR1 and CDR2: SGHRS and YFSETQ. CDR3 length: 15 residues. J lost 3 bases, V lost 0 bases, and 2 bases had no gene match.

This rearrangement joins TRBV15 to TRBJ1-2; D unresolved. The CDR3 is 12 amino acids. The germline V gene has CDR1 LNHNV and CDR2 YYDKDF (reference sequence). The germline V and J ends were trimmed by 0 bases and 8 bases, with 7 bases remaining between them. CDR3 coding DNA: TGTGCCACCAGCAGAGATTTCAGGGGCTACACCTTC. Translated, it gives CATSRDFRGYTF.

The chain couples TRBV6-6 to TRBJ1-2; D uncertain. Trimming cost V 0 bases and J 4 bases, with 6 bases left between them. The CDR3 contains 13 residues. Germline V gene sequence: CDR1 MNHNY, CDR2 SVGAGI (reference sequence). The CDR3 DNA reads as TGTGCCAGCAGTTACTCGGAGCCCTATGGCTACACCTTC. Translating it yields CASSYSEPYGYTF.

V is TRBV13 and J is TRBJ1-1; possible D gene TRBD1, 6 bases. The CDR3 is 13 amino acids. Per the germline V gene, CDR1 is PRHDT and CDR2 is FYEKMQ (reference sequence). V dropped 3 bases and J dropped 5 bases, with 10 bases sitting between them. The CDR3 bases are TGTGCCAGCAGCTTGGGGGCTAGGACTGAAGCTTTCTTT. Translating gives CASSLGARTEAFF.

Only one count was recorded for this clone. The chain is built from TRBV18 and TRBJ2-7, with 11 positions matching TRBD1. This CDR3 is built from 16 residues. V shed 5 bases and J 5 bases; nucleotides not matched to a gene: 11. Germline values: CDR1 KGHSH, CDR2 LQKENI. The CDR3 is CASSLRRDRGSHEQYF. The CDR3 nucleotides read TGTGCCAGCTCATTGCGTCGGGACAGGGGGTCCCACGAGCAGTACTTC.